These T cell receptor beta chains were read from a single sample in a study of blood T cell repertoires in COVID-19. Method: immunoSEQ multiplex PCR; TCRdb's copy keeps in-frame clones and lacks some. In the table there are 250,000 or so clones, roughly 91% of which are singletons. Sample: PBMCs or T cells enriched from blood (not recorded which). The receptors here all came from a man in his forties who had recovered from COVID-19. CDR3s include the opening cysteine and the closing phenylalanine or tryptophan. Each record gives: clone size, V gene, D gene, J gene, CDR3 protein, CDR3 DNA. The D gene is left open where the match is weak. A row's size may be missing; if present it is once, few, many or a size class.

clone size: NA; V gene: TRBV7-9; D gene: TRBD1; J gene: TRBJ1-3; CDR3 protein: CASSSRGPGNTIYF; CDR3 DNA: TGTGCCAGCAGCTCAAGGGGGCCCGGAAACACCATATATTTT
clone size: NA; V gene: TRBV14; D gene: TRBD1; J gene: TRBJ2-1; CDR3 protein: CASRDRGLSGRQFF; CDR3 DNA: TGTGCCAGCAGAGACAGGGGGCTAAGCGGGAGGCAGTTCTTC
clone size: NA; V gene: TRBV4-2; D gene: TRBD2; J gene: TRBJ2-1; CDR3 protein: CASSQVGSGSLWEQFF; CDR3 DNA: TGTGCCAGCAGCCAAGTCGGTAGCGGGAGCCTTTGGGAGCAGTTCTTC
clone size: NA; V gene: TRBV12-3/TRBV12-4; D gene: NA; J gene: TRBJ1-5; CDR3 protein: CASSSGWNQPQHF; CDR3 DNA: TGTGCCAGCAGTTCAGGGTGGAATCAGCCCCAGCATTTT
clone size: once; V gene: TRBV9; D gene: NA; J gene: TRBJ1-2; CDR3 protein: CASSVGKGSRGYTF; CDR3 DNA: TGTGCCAGCAGCGTTGGAAAGGGGTCCCGCGGCTACACCTTC
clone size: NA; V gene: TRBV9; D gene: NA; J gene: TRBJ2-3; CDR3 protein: CASSVVSSTDTQYF; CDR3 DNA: TGTGCCAGCAGCGTAGTTAGCAGCACAGATACGCAGTATTTT
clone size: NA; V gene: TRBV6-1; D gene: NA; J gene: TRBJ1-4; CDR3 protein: CASSDADRPNEKLFF; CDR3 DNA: TGTGCCAGCAGTGATGCCGACAGACCAAATGAAAAACTGTTTTTT
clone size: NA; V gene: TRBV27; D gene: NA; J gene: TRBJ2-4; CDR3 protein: CASSPDSLLAKNIQYF; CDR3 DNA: TGTGCCAGCTCCCCGGACAGTCTACTAGCCAAAAACATTCAGTACTTC
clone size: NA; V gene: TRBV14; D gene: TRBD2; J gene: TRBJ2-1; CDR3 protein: CASSLASGSIYEQFF; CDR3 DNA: TGTGCCAGCAGCCTAGCTAGCGGGAGTATCTATGAGCAGTTCTTC
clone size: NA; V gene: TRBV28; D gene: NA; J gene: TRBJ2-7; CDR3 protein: CASSSTPGDYEQYF; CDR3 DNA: TGTGCCAGCAGCTCGACCCCCGGGGACTACGAGCAGTACTTC
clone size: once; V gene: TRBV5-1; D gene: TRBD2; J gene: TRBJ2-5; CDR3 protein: CASTIAGVEETQYF; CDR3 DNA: TGCGCCAGCACAATAGCGGGGGTAGAAGAGACCCAGTACTTC
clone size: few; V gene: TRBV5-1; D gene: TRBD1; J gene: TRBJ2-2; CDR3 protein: CASSLAAQGAGTGELFF; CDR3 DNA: TGCGCCAGCAGCTTGGCCGCACAGGGGGCAGGCACCGGGGAGCTGTTTTTT
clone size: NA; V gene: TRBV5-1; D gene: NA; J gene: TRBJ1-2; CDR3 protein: CASSLPEPRDSYTF; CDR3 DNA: TGCGCCAGCAGCTTACCAGAACCCAGAGACAGCTACACCTTC